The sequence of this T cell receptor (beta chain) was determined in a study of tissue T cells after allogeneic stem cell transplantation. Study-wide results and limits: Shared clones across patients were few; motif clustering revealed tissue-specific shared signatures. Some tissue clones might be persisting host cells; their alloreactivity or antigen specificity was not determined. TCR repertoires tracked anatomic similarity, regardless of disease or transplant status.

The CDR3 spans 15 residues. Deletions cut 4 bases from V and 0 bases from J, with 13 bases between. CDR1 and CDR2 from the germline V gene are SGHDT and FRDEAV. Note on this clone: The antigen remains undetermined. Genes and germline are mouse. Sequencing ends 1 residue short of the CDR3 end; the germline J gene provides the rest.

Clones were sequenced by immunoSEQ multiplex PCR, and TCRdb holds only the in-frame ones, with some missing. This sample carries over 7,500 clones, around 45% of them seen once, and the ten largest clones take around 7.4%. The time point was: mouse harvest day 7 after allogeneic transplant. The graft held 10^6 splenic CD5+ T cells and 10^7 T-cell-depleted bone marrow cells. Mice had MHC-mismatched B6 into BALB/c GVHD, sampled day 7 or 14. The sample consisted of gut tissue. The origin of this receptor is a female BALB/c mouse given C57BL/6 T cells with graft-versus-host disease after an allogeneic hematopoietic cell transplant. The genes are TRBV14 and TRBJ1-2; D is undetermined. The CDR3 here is CASSPTPHPNSDYTF. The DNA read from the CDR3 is TGTGCCAGCAGTCCCACCCCACATCCAAACTCCGACTACACC.